These 15 T cell receptor beta chains were all obtained from the same sample, sequenced in a study of blood T cell repertoires in COVID-19. Measured with immunoSEQ multiplex PCR; TCRdb has only the in-frame clones, and not every one. Found here are 56,000 or so clones, around 80% of them singletons; the top ten hold over 2%. The sequenced material came from peripheral blood. The receptor source for this set is a man in his forties or fifties with acute or convalescent COVID-19.

The rearrangement joins TRBV12-3 or TRBV12-4 to TRBJ2-3; maybe TRBD2 (6 bases). The CDR3 spans 12 residues. V was trimmed by 11 bases and J by 4 bases, leaving 13 bases between them. Written as DNA, the CDR3 is TGTGCCGCCGGGCCGGGGGCAGATACGCAGTATTTT. Translating it yields CAAGPGADTQYF.

The V and J genes are TRBV2 and TRBJ2-1; possibly TRBD2 for D (6 bases). The CDR3 consists of 15 residues. Trimming took off 6 bases at V and 4 bases at J, with 16 bases between the two ends. Germline V lookup: CDR1 SNHLY, CDR2 FYNNEI. This CDR3 reads CASRRGGIRYNEQFF. CDR3 in DNA: TGTGCCAGCAGGCGGGGCGGGATACGGTACAATGAGCAGTTCTTC.

This chain links TRBV19 with TRBJ1-2, with D unclear. V was cut by 9 bases and J by 8 bases, with 16 bases left in between. The CDR3 is 12 amino acids. Germline V CDR1 and CDR2: LNHDA, SQIVND (reference sequence). This chain's CDR3 is CASATNDGGYTF. The CDR3 DNA reads TGTGCCAGCGCGACGAATGACGGGGGCTACACCTTC. The full variable domain, with the rest looked up from reference TRBV19 and TRBJ1-2, is DGGITQSPKYLFRKEGQNVTLSCEQNLNHDAMYWYRQDPGQGLRLIYYSQIVNDFQKGDIAEGYSVSREKKESFPLTVTSAQKNPTAFYLCASATNDGGYTFGSGTRLTVV.

Only one count was recorded for this clone. The chain links TRBV20-1 to TRBJ2-1; a weak D match, TRBD2 (7 bases). This CDR3 contains 16 residues. Trimming removed 3 bases from V and 3 bases from J, with 18 bases in between. Germline CDR1 and CDR2: DFQATT and SNEGSKA (reference sequence). The CDR3 DNA is TGCAGTGCTAGTCCCCCAGGGAGGGGGGACTACAATGAGCAGTTCTTC. It specifies CSASPPGRGDYNEQFF.

This clone was observed a few times. This chain links TRBV7-9 with TRBJ1-4, with unresolved D. CDR1 and CDR2 (germline): SEHNR, FQNEAQ (reference sequence). The CDR3 spans 14 residues. Trimming removed 1 base from V and 8 bases from J, with 11 bases in between. Here the CDR3 DNA reads TGTGCCAGCAGCTTAGGTGTCCTAGAGGAAAAACTGTTTTTT. Its translation: CASSLGVLEEKLFF.

The rearrangement uses TRBV6-2 or TRBV6-3 and TRBJ2-1, with 13 bases lining up with TRBD2. Germline V gene sequence: CDR1 MNHEY, CDR2 SVGEGT. V lost 5 bases to trimming and J lost 5 bases; unmatched junction nucleotides: 3. The CDR3 is 15 amino acids. CDR3 sequence (DNA): TGTGCCAGCAGTACTAGCGGGGGGGCCAACAATGAGCAGTTCTTC. Amino acids: CASSTSGGANNEQFF.

CDR3 sequence reads: CASSIDRHDEKLFF. DNA for the CDR3: TGTGCCAGTAGTATAGACCGACACGATGAAAAACTGTTTTTT. The chain uses TRBV19 and TRBJ1-4; D is unclear. V was shortened by 0 bases and J by 6 bases, with 8 bases between the two germline ends. The CDR3 totals 14 residues. CDR1 is LNHDA and CDR2 is SQIVND in the germline V gene (reference sequence).

This sequence joins TRBV15 and TRBJ2-5; D call uncertain. Germline-derived CDR1 and CDR2 are LNHNV and YYDKDF (reference sequence). V dropped 0 bases and J dropped 0 bases, with 5 bases sitting between them. The CDR3 is made up of 14 amino acids. CDR3 DNA sequence: TGTGCCACCAGCAGAGAACGGGACCAAGAGACCCAGTACTTC. This sequence encodes CATSRERDQETQYF.

This rearrangement joins TRBV7-9 to TRBJ1-5; D gene ambiguous. The CDR3 totals 13 residues. CDR1 is SEHNR and CDR2 is FQNEAQ in the germline V gene (reference sequence). Trimming stripped 0 bases from V and 7 bases from J, with 7 bases between. The CDR3 nucleotides read TGTGCCAGCAGCTTAGCGGGCAGCCAGCCCCAGCATTTT. This codes for CASSLAGSQPQHF.

This sequence joins TRBV12-3 or TRBV12-4 and TRBJ1-3; D ambiguous. The V end was cut by 7 bases, the J end by 0 bases, with 4 bases between. This CDR3 has 12 amino acids. The DNA of the CDR3 is TGTGCCAGCACTTCCTCTGGAAACACCATATATTTT. Translating it yields CASTSSGNTIYF.

The table lists this clone with a few counts. The V and J genes are TRBV7-9 and TRBJ1-4; TRBD1 matches at 7 bases. CDR3 length equals 13 residues. Germline CDR1 is SEHNR and CDR2 is FQNEAQ (reference sequence). With 2 bases clipped from V and 10 bases from J, the junction kept 4 bases outside the gene matches. CDR3 nucleotides: TGTGCCAGCAGCTTACAGGGGGTGGCAAAACTGTTTTTT. Protein product: CASSLQGVAKLFF.

The chain employs TRBV29-1 and TRBJ2-5; 9 bases match TRBD2. The trim removed 4 bases at V and 5 bases at J, leaving 8 bases unmatched. The CDR3 is 14 residues long. Germline assignment: CDR1 SQVTM and CDR2 ANQGSEA. CDR3 sequence (DNA): TGCAGCGTTGCATCGGGACTAGCTATTGAGACCCAGTACTTC. Residues: CSVASGLAIETQYF. Based on the CDR3 plus reference TRBV29-1 and TRBJ2-5, the full variable domain is SAVISQKPSRDICQRGTSLTIQCQVDSQVTMMFWYRQQPGQSLTLIATANQGSEATYESGFVIDKFPISRPNLTFSTLTVSNMSPEDSSIYLCSVASGLAIETQYFGPGTRLLVL.

This chain links TRBV10-3 with TRBJ2-3; TRBD2 might be the D (5 bases). The V gene's germline CDR1 is ENHRY and CDR2 SYGVKD. This CDR3 is 16 amino acids long. Trimming took off 5 bases at V and 6 bases at J, with 21 bases between the two ends. The CDR3 DNA reads as TGTGCCATCAGTCCTGGACTGCGCCGCTCCACTGATACGCAGTATTTT. As protein: CAISPGLRRSTDTQYF.

This chain joins TRBV7-9 and TRBJ1-3, with D possibly matching TRBD1 (5 bases). V was pared by 1 base and J by 0 bases, with 13 bases between. CDR1 SEHNR and CDR2 FQNEAQ come from the germline V gene (reference sequence). The CDR3 consists of 17 residues. CDR3 sequence (DNA): TGTGCCAGCAGCTTAGGGGGGGTAAGAAGCTCTGGAAACACCATATATTTT. This codes for CASSLGGVRSSGNTIYF.

This chain connects TRBV28 to TRBJ2-7, with D perhaps matching TRBD2 (6 bases). The CDR3 is 14 amino acids. The ends were cut back, 4 bases at V and 3 bases at J, with 13 bases in the middle. Germline values: CDR1 MDHEN, CDR2 SYDVKM. Written as DNA, the CDR3 is TGTGCCAGCAGTTGGGGGGTGTCAGGCTACGAGCAGTACTTC. It specifies CASSWGVSGYEQYF.